Presented here are 32 T cell receptor beta chains from one specimen sequenced in a study of human T cells and chemical hapten exposure (dated by TCRdb to the early 2020s). The time point label, as the study defines it: patch test 2, 6 weeks after DPC sensitization. What this sample's treatment or condition label stands for: therapeutic diphenylcyclopropenone sensitization with weekly scalp DPC. The protocol used for the library was RACE. Sequencing used a NextSeq 500. TCRdb itself trimmed the public reads at Q25 with fastp, ran MiXCR and retained productive beta chains. Merged by CDR3 protein, the rows form single entries marked with the most common genes and DNA. This sample gives around 360,000 distinct CDR3 sequences in total; 6% to 7% of them show up just once. About 5.6% of the sample goes to the ten largest clones. Sequenced material: whole blood, taken in connection with sensitization to the hapten diphenylcyclopropenone (DPC). The source of these receptors is a woman under 30 with alopecia areata. Some clones in this sample may be carry-over from other donors' samples.

The chain links TRBV4-2 to TRBJ1-4; no clear D gene. The V end was cut by 5 bases, the J end by 14 bases, with 12 bases between. Germline V CDR1 and CDR2: LGHNA, YNFKEQ. This CDR3 comprises 11 residues. The CDR3 nucleotides are TGTGCCAGCAGCTCAGAGAATCGCCTGTTTTTT. It encodes CASSSENRLFF.

The chain uses TRBV10-3 and TRBJ2-7; a possible D gene is TRBD1 (6 bases). Germline V lookup: CDR1 ENHRY, CDR2 SYGVKD. The CDR3 totals 15 residues. V lost 5 bases, J lost 1 base, and 15 bases lay in between. CDR3 DNA sequence: TGTGCCATCAGTTCCCCCGGGACAACGTCCTACGAGCAGTACTTC. Its translation: CAISSPGTTSYEQYF.

This clonotype was recorded a few times. The rearrangement joins TRBV2 to TRBJ2-5; 8 bases align to TRBD2. CDR3 length: 14 amino acids. Germline CDR1 SNHLY, CDR2 FYNNEI. Trimming at V came to 6 bases and at J to 1 base, leaving 4 bases not matched to a gene. The CDR3 nucleotides read TGTGCCAGCAGAGGGGGGACTAGCCAAGAGACCCAGTACTTC. Translating gives CASRGGTSQETQYF.

This clonotype was seen repeatedly, ten times or more. The chain couples TRBV6-5 to TRBJ1-2; no clear D gene. The V end was cut by 4 bases, the J end by 2 bases, with 8 bases between. From germline, CDR1 is MNHEY and CDR2 SVGAGI. The CDR3 sequence is 13 residues long. The CDR3 DNA sequence: TGTGCCAGCAGTTCCGATCCGAACTATGGCTACACCTTC. Its translation: CASSSDPNYGYTF.

This clonotype occurred many times. The CDR3 protein is CSVVRGGVTEAFF. The CDR3 DNA reads TGCAGCGTTGTACGGGGGGGAGTCACTGAAGCTTTCTTT. The chain has TRBV29-1 and TRBJ1-1; possible D gene TRBD1, 5 bases. The CDR3 consists of 13 residues. Trimming took off 4 bases at V and 4 bases at J, with 13 bases between the two ends. The germline CDR1 and CDR2 sequences are SQVTM and ANQGSEA.

This clonotype was picked up a small number of times. The chain uses TRBV27 and TRBJ2-6, with D possibly TRBD2 on 5 matching bases. The length of the CDR3 is 16 residues. V lost 4 bases to trimming and J lost 1 base, with 11 bases between them. Germline V lookup: CDR1 MNHEY, CDR2 SMNVEV (reference sequence). The CDR3 region is CASSYESGSGANVLTF. The CDR3, as DNA: TGTGCCAGCAGTTACGAATCGGGGTCTGGGGCCAACGTCCTGACTTTC.

This clonotype was found many times. The gene calls are TRBV7-8 and TRBJ2-7; 8 bases match TRBD1. Germline CDR1 is SGHVS and CDR2 is FQNEAQ. V trimming: 1 base; J trimming: 4 bases; junction bases outside the gene matches: 6. The CDR3 runs 15 residues. This chain's CDR3 is CASSLEAGGQYEQYF. The CDR3 coding sequence is TGTGCCAGCAGCTTAGAGGCAGGGGGCCAGTACGAGCAGTACTTC.

This clonotype was counted ten times or more. This chain uses TRBV9 with TRBJ1-6; a possible D gene is TRBD1 (6 bases). V dropped 0 bases and J dropped 6 bases, with 19 bases sitting between them. The germline V gene has CDR1 SGDLS and CDR2 YYNGEE. The CDR3 is 18 residues long. The CDR3 DNA is TGTGCCAGCAGCGTAGATGTATTGGGGGACACCTTTAATTCACCCCTCCACTTT. Translated, it gives CASSVDVLGDTFNSPLHF.

This clonotype has ten or more counts. The chain has TRBV7-9 and TRBJ1-1; weak D call: TRBD1 (5 bases). V was clipped by 5 bases and J by 0 bases, with 16 bases between them. This CDR3 is built from 16 residues. Germline V gives CDR1 SEHNR, CDR2 FQNEAQ (reference sequence). CDR3 sequence (DNA): TGTGCCAGCAGCCCGGTGACGGCAGGGTTGAACACTGAAGCTTTCTTT. This translates into CASSPVTAGLNTEAFF.

This clonotype occurred many times. The V and J genes are TRBV6-6 and TRBJ1-5, with TRBD1 matching over 8 bases. Losses at the gene ends were 8 bases for V and 2 bases for J; bases not matched to a gene: 8. The CDR3 sequence is 15 residues long. The germline V gene encodes CDR1 MNHNY and CDR2 SVGAGI (reference sequence). CDR3 in DNA: TGTGCCAGCGAGCAGGGGGCTAGGGGCAATCAGCCCCAGCATTTT. Amino acid sequence: CASEQGARGNQPQHF.

This clonotype has a handful of counts. The chain combines TRBV10-3 with TRBJ2-7; maybe TRBD1 (5 bases). The CDR3 extends over 14 amino acids. Per germline, CDR1 ENHRY and CDR2 SYGVKD. Trimming shortened V by 3 bases and J by 4 bases, and 13 bases separated the two germline ends. DNA for the CDR3: TGTGCCATCAGTGAAGGCAGGGCGCGGTACGAGCAGTACTTC. Its translation is CAISEGRARYEQYF.

J is TRBJ2-7 and V is TRBV5-1; the D call may be TRBD1 or TRBD2 (5 bases each). V lost 4 bases and J lost 6, with 17 bases in between. In germline, CDR1 is SGHRS, CDR2 YFSETQ. The CDR3 contains 14 residues. DNA for the CDR3: TGCGCCAGCAGCGGATCTACCGGGGCGGGCGAGCAGTACTTC. Its translation is CASSGSTGAGEQYF.

This chain joins TRBV20-1 and TRBJ1-4; D is perhaps TRBD1 (6 bases). The V end lost 6 bases, the J end lost 8 bases, and 16 bases lay between the germline ends. The CDR3 sequence is 13 residues long. Germline V gene data show CDR1 as DFQATT and CDR2 as SNEGSKA (reference sequence). CDR3 sequence reads: CSARAGEGEKLFF. CDR3 sequence (DNA): TGCAGTGCCCGAGCAGGGGAGGGCGAAAAACTGTTTTTT.

The chain employs TRBV12-5 and TRBJ1-2, with 8 bases lining up with TRBD1. The CDR3 extends over 16 amino acids. Unmatched junction bases numbered 7, after V lost 0 bases and J lost 4 bases. Germline-derived CDR1 and CDR2 are LGHNT and FRNRAP. The CDR3 sequence: CASGLVLGQAFYGYTF. As DNA, the CDR3 is TGTGCTAGTGGTTTGGTACTGGGACAGGCTTTCTATGGCTACACCTTC.

This clonotype has a count of ten or more. The V call is TRBV11-1, the J call TRBJ2-5; 7 bases match TRBD2. With V trimmed by 5 bases and J by 2 bases, 8 bases remained unmatched. This CDR3 spans 15 amino acids. Germline V gene lookup returns CDR1 SGHAT and CDR2 FQDESV (reference sequence). In DNA, the CDR3 is TGTGCCAGCAGCCATGGCCCGGGACTACAAGAGACCCAGTACTTC. Protein product: CASSHGPGLQETQYF.

This clonotype was counted between two and nine times. This chain uses TRBV6-4 with TRBJ2-2; no definite D call. V gave up 0 bases and J gave up 0 bases, with 8 bases separating them. Germline V gene sequence: CDR1 MRHNA, CDR2 SNTAGT. The CDR3 is made up of 16 amino acids. The CDR3 DNA reads TGTGCCAGCAGTGACTCTGCGGAAGCGAACACCGGGGAGCTGTTTTTT. This gives the protein CASSDSAEANTGELFF.

At least ten counts were recorded for this clonotype. The chain has TRBV10-3 and TRBJ2-1; 11 positions agree with TRBD2. Germline CDR1 ENHRY, CDR2 SYGVKD. V was pared by 10 bases and J by 6 bases, with 5 bases of the junction left unmatched. The CDR3 consists of 13 residues. For the CDR3, the DNA is TGTGCCAGTAGCGGGGGGGCCGGCAATGAGCAGTTCTTC. It is translated as CASSGGAGNEQFF.

The gene calls are TRBV7-8 and TRBJ1-6; tentative D call: TRBD1 (6 bases). The CDR3 is 16 residues long. V lost 3 bases to trimming and J lost 2 bases, with 11 bases between them. Germline V gene data show CDR1 as SGHVS and CDR2 as FQNEAQ. The chain's CDR3 is CASSFHRVPYNSPLHF. For the CDR3, the DNA is TGTGCCAGCAGCTTCCACAGGGTGCCCTATAATTCACCCCTCCACTTT.

The genes are TRBV2 and TRBJ1-1; D unresolved. Germline lookup yields CDR1 SNHLY and CDR2 FYNNEI. The CDR3 loop spans 14 amino acids. V lost 4 bases and J lost 4, with 13 bases in between. The CDR3 DNA is TGTGCCAGCAGTGCAGAGGGCGGCGGCACTGAAGCTTTCTTT. It translates to CASSAEGGGTEAFF.

The genes are TRBV4-1 and TRBJ2-4; D may correspond to TRBD1 or TRBD2 (6 bases each). Trimming cost V 4 bases and J 1 base, with 17 bases left between them. Germline V CDR1 and CDR2: MGHRA, YSYEKL. The CDR3 contains 17 residues. Here the CDR3 reads CASSPGGGGVAKNIQYF. CDR3 coding DNA: TGCGCCAGCAGCCCAGGAGGAGGGGGTGTGGCCAAAAACATTCAGTACTTC.

The table lists this clonotype with a few counts. The chain employs TRBV4-3 and TRBJ1-1; D remains ambiguous. This CDR3 region has 16 residues. Germline V lookup: CDR1 LGHNA, CDR2 YSLEER. The V end was cut by 1 base, the J end by 4 bases, with 16 bases between. As DNA, the CDR3 is TGCGCCAGCAGCCAAGTTGTTCACATCTTGGGCACTGAAGCTTTCTTT. This encodes CASSQVVHILGTEAFF.

The chain couples TRBV27 to TRBJ1-6; weak D call: TRBD1 (5 bases). The germline V and J ends were trimmed by 5 bases and 9 bases, with 14 bases remaining between them. This CDR3 comprises 14 residues. The germline V gene encodes CDR1 MNHEY and CDR2 SMNVEV (reference sequence). CDR3 amino acids: CASSIRVIGSPLHF. In nucleotides, the CDR3 is TGTGCCAGCAGTATCAGGGTAATTGGTTCACCCCTCCACTTT.

This clonotype appeared many times. The gene calls are TRBV5-6 and TRBJ1-2; D not resolved. Germline values: CDR1 SGHDT, CDR2 YYEEEE. V lost 4 bases to trimming and J lost 8 bases, with 18 bases between them. The CDR3 consists of 14 residues. The DNA of the CDR3 is TGTGCCAGCAGCCCGCCTAGGCAGGAGAGCGGCTACACCTTC. Translating gives CASSPPRQESGYTF.

This clonotype was seen at least ten times. V usage is TRBV5-1 and J usage is TRBJ2-5, with D possibly TRBD2 on 6 matching bases. This CDR3 contains 14 residues. Germline lookup yields CDR1 SGHRS and CDR2 YFSETQ. V gave up 2 bases and J gave up 2 bases, with 10 bases separating them. The CDR3 sequence: CASSLLAAQETQYF. CDR3 coding DNA: TGCGCCAGCAGCTTATTAGCGGCTCAAGAGACCCAGTACTTC.

The chain combines TRBV12-3 or TRBV12-4 with TRBJ2-3, with 9 bases aligning to TRBD1. Trimming cost V 4 bases and J 5 bases; bases outside gene matches: 7. There are 15 residues in the CDR3. CDR3 DNA sequence: TGTGCCAGCAGTTCGGGGGACAGGGTTGTAGATACGCAGTATTTT. Protein: CASSSGDRVVDTQYF.

A few counts support this clonotype. The chain has TRBV15 and TRBJ2-5; 13 bases are a match to TRBD2. The J segment lost 2 bases and the V segment lost 1 base, leaving 13 bases of the junction unmatched. Per germline, CDR1 LNHNV and CDR2 YYDKDF (reference sequence). The CDR3 has 20 amino acids. For the CDR3, the DNA is TGTGCCACCAGCAGAGTCACTAGCGGGGGGGCTCCACGTCGACAAGAGACCCAGTACTTC. This codes for CATSRVTSGGAPRRQETQYF.

The CDR3 DNA sequence: TGTGCCAGCAGTTCGGGAGTGGCCCAGTACTTC. Protein product: CASSSGVAQYF. V gene TRBV27 combines with J gene TRBJ2-5; possibly TRBD2 for D (6 bases). The CDR3 length is 11 residues. Germline CDR1 is MNHEY and CDR2 is SMNVEV (reference sequence). V was pared by 4 bases and J by 9 bases, with 9 bases between.

This sequence joins TRBV29-1 and TRBJ1-4; D may be TRBD1 (5 bases). The germline CDR1 and CDR2 sequences are SQVTM and ANQGSEA. V lost 8 bases and J 4 bases, leaving 14 bases between the germline ends. The CDR3 spans 13 residues. Here the CDR3 reads CSIRQSGNEKLFF. The CDR3 region has the DNA TGCAGCATCCGACAGTCGGGTAATGAAAAACTGTTTTTT. Based on the CDR3 plus reference TRBV29-1 and TRBJ1-4, the full variable domain is SAVISQKPSRDICQRGTSLTIQCQVDSQVTMMFWYRQQPGQSLTLIATANQGSEATYESGFVIDKFPISRPNLTFSTLTVSNMSPEDSSIYLCSIRQSGNEKLFFGSGTQLSVL.

The sample holds a few counts of this clonotype. V usage is TRBV6-1 and J usage is TRBJ2-2; 8 bases match TRBD1. Germline V gene sequence: CDR1 MNHNS, CDR2 SASEGT. This CDR3 comprises 15 residues. J was trimmed by 6 bases and V by 4 bases; bases with no gene match: 7. The CDR3 DNA reads TGTGCCAGCAGTGCTATGACAGGGGAGCCCGGGGAGCTGTTTTTT. Protein product: CASSAMTGEPGELFF.

The chain has TRBV20-1 and TRBJ2-5, with D unclear. Trimming left V 6 bases short and J 2 bases short, with 10 bases between. The CDR3 sequence is 12 residues long. Germline loops: CDR1 DFQATT, CDR2 SNEGSKA (reference sequence). The CDR3 coding sequence is TGCAGTGCGGCTAGGGCACAAGAGACCCAGTACTTC. Translation gives CSAARAQETQYF.

This clonotype was seen at least ten times. The V call is TRBV28, the J call TRBJ1-2; 7 bases align to TRBD1. V shed 5 bases, J shed 4 bases, and the junction held 16 bases outside the gene matches. Germline lookup yields CDR1 MDHEN and CDR2 SYDVKM. The CDR3 runs 17 residues. The CDR3 nucleotides read TGTGCCAGCAGTCCCCCCGACAGGGCCTCCCAGTCCTATGGCTACACCTTC. It specifies CASSPPDRASQSYGYTF.

This clonotype was counted only a few times. The chain is built from TRBV5-1 and TRBJ1-2; no reliable D call. This CDR3 contains 12 residues. The germline gives CDR1 SGHRS, CDR2 YFSETQ. V lost 4 bases and J 4 bases, leaving 8 bases between the germline ends. In nucleotides, the CDR3 is TGCGCCAGCAGCCCAGACTTCTATGGCTACACCTTC. Amino acids: CASSPDFYGYTF.